This TCR beta chain was profiled in a study of T-cell memory formation after mild COVID-19. General study points: Clones contracting across day 15 to 85 had a balanced CD4/CD8 profile; later expanding clones leaned CD4+. Among contracting clones, CD4+ were mainly CM/EM and CD8+ enriched in EMRA.

Using constant-segment primers, 5'RACE produced TCR alpha and TCR beta cDNA libraries carrying sample barcodes and UMIs. TCRdb fed the 5' RACE reads into MiXCR, producing one record per CDR3 protein. In the table there are just over 300,000 distinct CDR3 sequences, less than 20% of which are singletons. The CDR3 loop spans 13 amino acids. Germline V gene sequence: CDR1 SGHTA, CDR2 FQGNSA. The V end was cut by 4 bases, the J end by 7 bases, with 13 bases between. This clonotype was seen more than once but under ten times. Antigen specificity is unknown. The chain has TRBV7-2 and TRBJ2-5, with D perhaps matching TRBD1 (7 bases). This TCR derives from a man aged 18 to 30 who had mild COVID-19 (a few samples of this study predate the infection). Cell type and time point are not known. The sequencing sample was made of PBMCs or a T cell subset sorted from them (not recorded which). The CDR3 region is CASSSQGEVTQYF. DNA of the CDR3: TGTGCCAGCAGCTCCCAGGGGGAGGTGACCCAGTACTTC.